This section outlines one T cell receptor beta chain sequence together with its context. The data are from a study of shared T cell receptors in the human thymus. This CDR3 region has 14 residues. Per the germline V gene, CDR1 is MNHEY and CDR2 is SMNVEV (reference sequence). Trimming cost V 5 bases and J 5 bases, with 16 bases left between them. Here immunoSEQ multiplex PCR was the method, and the copy in TCRdb shows in-frame clones only, minus some. The data show roughly 550,000 clones, with roughly 74% seen just once and approximately 0.013% held by the top ten. In addition, the sample was reused for a study of human thymus T cells. As that report states: Corrective cardiac operations yielded the resected thymus tissue. Repertoires from thymus and blood appeared to show biased V and J gene usage. Unrelated individuals reportedly shared highly overlapping thymic TCR repertoires.

The J gene is TRBJ2-7, the V gene TRBV27, with D possibly matching TRBD1 (6 bases). The sequencing sample was made of thymocytes. The clonotype comes from a boy under two years old with a congenital heart defect. CDR3 bases: TGTGCCAGCAGTCCCCAAGGGGGTGAACACGAGCAGTACTTC. This encodes CASSPQGGEHEQYF.